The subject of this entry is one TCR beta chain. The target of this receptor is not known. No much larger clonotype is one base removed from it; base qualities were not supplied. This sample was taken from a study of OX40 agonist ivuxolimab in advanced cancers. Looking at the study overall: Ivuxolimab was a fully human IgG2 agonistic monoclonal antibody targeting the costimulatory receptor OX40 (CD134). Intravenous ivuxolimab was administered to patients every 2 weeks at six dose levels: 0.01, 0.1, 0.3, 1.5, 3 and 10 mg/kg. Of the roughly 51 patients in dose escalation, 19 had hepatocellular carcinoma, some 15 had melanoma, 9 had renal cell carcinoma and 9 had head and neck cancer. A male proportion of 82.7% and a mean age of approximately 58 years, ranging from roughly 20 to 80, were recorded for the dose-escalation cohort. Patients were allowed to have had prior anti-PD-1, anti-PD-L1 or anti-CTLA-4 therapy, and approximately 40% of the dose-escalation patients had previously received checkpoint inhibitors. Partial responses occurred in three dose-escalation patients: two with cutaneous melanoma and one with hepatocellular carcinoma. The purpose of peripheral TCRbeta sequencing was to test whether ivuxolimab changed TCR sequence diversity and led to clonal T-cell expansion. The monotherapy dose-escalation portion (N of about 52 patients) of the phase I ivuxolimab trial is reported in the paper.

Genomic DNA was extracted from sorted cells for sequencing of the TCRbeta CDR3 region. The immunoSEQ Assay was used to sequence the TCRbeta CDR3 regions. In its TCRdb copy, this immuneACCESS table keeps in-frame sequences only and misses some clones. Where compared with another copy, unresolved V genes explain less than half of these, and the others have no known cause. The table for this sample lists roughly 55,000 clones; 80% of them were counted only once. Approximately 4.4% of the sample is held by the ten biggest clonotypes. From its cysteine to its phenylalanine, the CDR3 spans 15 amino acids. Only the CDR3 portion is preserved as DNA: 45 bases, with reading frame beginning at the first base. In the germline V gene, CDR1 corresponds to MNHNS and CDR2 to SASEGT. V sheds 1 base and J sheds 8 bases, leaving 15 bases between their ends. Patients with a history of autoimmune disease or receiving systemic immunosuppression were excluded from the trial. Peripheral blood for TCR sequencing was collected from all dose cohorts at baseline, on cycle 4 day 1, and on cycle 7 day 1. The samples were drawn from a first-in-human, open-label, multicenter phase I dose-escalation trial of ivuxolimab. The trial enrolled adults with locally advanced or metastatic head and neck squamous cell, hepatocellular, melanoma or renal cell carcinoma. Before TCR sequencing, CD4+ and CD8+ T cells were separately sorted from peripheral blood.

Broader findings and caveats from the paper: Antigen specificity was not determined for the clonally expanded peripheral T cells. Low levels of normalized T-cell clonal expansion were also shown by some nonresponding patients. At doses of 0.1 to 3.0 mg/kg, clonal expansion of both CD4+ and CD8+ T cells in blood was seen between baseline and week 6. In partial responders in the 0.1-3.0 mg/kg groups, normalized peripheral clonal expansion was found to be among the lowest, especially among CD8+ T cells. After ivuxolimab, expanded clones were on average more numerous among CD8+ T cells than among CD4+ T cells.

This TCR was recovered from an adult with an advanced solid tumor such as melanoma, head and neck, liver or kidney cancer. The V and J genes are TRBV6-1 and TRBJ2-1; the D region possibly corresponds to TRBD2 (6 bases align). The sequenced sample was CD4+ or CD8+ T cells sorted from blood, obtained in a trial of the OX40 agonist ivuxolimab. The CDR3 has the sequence CASSEGGTGNYEQFF. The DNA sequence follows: TGTGCCAGCAGTGAAGGCGGGACGGGGAATTATGAGCAGTTCTTC.